The rows below give T cell receptor beta chains drawn from one sample of a study of blood T cell repertoires in COVID-19. TCRdb's table, derived via immunoSEQ multiplex PCR, lists solely in-frame clones and lacks some. The sample lists around 320,000 clones, approximately 88% occurring once. Material for sequencing was peripheral blood. The receptors derive from a woman aged 25 to 39 who had recovered from COVID-19. The CDR3 runs from the conserved cysteine through the conserved F or W. A D gene is named only where the DNA matches it firmly. The size entry is marked missing in some rows and otherwise reads once, few, many or a size class.

j_call,v_call,d_call,clone_size,cdr3_aa,cdr3_nt
TRBJ1-4,TRBV11-2,NA,NA,CASSLGSGDEKLFF,TGTGCCAGCAGCTTAGGCTCAGGGGACGAAAAACTGTTTTTT
TRBJ1-1,TRBV18,TRBD1,once,CASSPGQGRRTEAFF,TGTGCCAGCTCACCCGGACAGGGGCGGAGAACTGAAGCTTTCTTT
TRBJ2-2,TRBV2,NA,NA,CASKDTSNTGELFF,TGTGCCAGCAAAGACACCTCGAACACCGGGGAGCTGTTTTTT
TRBJ1-1,TRBV10-3,NA,NA,CAIGEGTYTEAFF,TGTGCCATCGGGGAGGGAACTTACACTGAAGCTTTCTTT
TRBJ2-1,TRBV6-5,TRBD1,NA,CASRSTGQGSQEQFF,TGTGCCAGCCGTTCGACGGGACAGGGATCGCAGGAGCAGTTCTTC
TRBJ2-7,TRBV3-1/TRBV3-2,NA,NA,CASSHHGEEQYF,TGTGCCAGCAGCCACCACGGTGAGGAGCAGTACTTC
TRBJ2-1,TRBV5-1,TRBD2,few,CASSWERGREQFF,TGCGCCAGCAGCTGGGAGCGGGGAAGGGAGCAGTTCTTC
TRBJ2-2,TRBV9,TRBD2,NA,CASSVGGGHTGELFF,TGTGCCAGCAGCGTAGGCGGGGGGCACACCGGGGAGCTGTTTTTT
TRBJ2-3,TRBV28,TRBD2,once,CASSDRTSGQYF,TGTGCCAGCAGTGACCGGACTAGCGGGCAGTATTTT
TRBJ2-3,TRBV18,TRBD1,NA,CASSRQIGGADTQYF,TGTGCCAGCTCACGACAGATAGGGGGCGCAGATACGCAGTATTTT
TRBJ2-7,TRBV28,NA,NA,CASSLPGEYEQYF,TGTGCCAGCAGTTTACCGGGGGAGTACGAGCAGTACTTC
TRBJ2-7,TRBV21-1,NA,NA,CASSKPQGEKTYEQYF,TGTGCCAGCAGCAAACCGCAGGGTGAAAAGACCTACGAGCAGTACTTC
TRBJ2-5,TRBV6-1,TRBD1,NA,CASSEALQGRETQYF,TGTGCCAGCAGTGAAGCGTTACAGGGGCGGGAGACCCAGTACTTC
TRBJ1-1,TRBV6-5,NA,NA,CASRTGTMNTEAFF,TGTGCCAGCAGGACGGGGACTATGAACACTGAAGCTTTCTTT
TRBJ1-1,TRBV27,TRBD1,once,CASSLTGGEGVTEAFF,TGTGCCAGCAGTTTAACAGGGGGCGAGGGTGTAACTGAAGCTTTCTTT
TRBJ1-6,TRBV5-4,NA,few,CASSLEGGYNSPLHF,TGTGCCAGCAGCTTGGAAGGGGGCTATAATTCACCCCTCCACTTT
TRBJ2-5,TRBV11-2,NA,NA,CASSPGDFAPETQYF,TGTGCCAGCAGTCCGGGGGATTTTGCCCCAGAGACCCAGTACTTC
TRBJ1-6,TRBV7-2,TRBD1,NA,CASSHGVLDRGSYNSPLHF,TGTGCCAGCAGCCACGGGGTTCTGGACAGGGGCTCCTATAATTCACCCCTCCACTTT
TRBJ1-1,TRBV18,NA,NA,CASSPLTGMNTEAFF,TGTGCCAGCTCCCCACTGACAGGAATGAACACTGAAGCTTTCTTT
TRBJ2-7,TRBV29-1,NA,NA,CSVVDSPYYYEQYF,TGCAGCGTTGTCGACAGTCCTTACTACTACGAGCAGTACTTC
TRBJ2-7,TRBV28,TRBD1,NA,CASSFRDSDYEQYF,TGTGCCAGCAGTTTTCGGGACAGCGATTACGAGCAGTACTTC
TRBJ1-1,TRBV7-2,TRBD1,NA,CASSYRTGGNTEAFF,TGTGCCAGCAGCTACCGGACAGGAGGGAACACTGAAGCTTTCTTT
TRBJ1-6,TRBV28,NA,NA,CASSFPPGDPYNSPLHF,TGTGCCAGCAGTTTTCCCCCAGGGGACCCCTATAATTCACCCCTCCACTTT
TRBJ1-5,TRBV19,NA,NA,CASSSRRQVGNQPQHF,TGTGCCAGTAGTAGTCGAAGGCAGGTGGGCAATCAGCCCCAGCATTTT
TRBJ1-6,TRBV9,TRBD1,once,CASNPGQVNSPLHF,TGTGCCAGCAACCCAGGACAGGTGAATTCACCCCTCCACTTT
TRBJ2-1,TRBV5-1,NA,NA,CASTTATTYNEQFF,TGCGCCAGTACGACTGCAACGACCTACAATGAGCAGTTCTTC